Shown below are 28 T cell receptor beta chains from a single sample sequenced in a study of CXCR3-negative and CXCR3-positive naive CD8 T cells (dated by TCRdb to between 2018 and 2021). The sample was run on a NextSeq 550. The Human TCR Profiling Kit (MiLaboratory) was used to prepare UMI-labeled 5' RACE TRB cDNA libraries. TCRdb reprocessed the reads and assigns one entry to each CDR3 protein sequence, leaving out DNA. The sample's table covers 90,000 to 100,000 distinct CDR3 sequences. About 1.5% of the sample lies in the top ten. The sample taken for sequencing was naive CXCR3- CD8+ T cells from blood. Per the publication, the cell subset or site label means: CD45RO-CCR7+CD27+CD95- naive CD8+ T cells lacking CXCR3 (TNR3-). The receptors originated from a human donor in good health. Some clones in this sample may be carry-over from other donors' samples.

The chain couples TRBV7-9 to TRBJ2-7; as DNA is missing, the TRBD2 call by TCRdb cannot be tested. The CDR3 has 15 residues. Germline-derived CDR1 and CDR2 are SEHNR and FQNEAQ (reference sequence). The CDR3 spells CASSLLAGAPYEQYF.

The V call is TRBV11-3, the J call TRBJ2-1; the D call of TRBD2 rests on TCRdb alone, since no DNA is present to check it. CDR3 length: 15 residues. CDR1 and CDR2 (germline): SGHNT, YENEEA. CDR3 region: CASSDQDLPGNEQFF. The complete variable domain, with remaining parts taken from reference TRBV11-3 and TRBJ2-1, reads EAGVVQSPRYKIIEKKQPVAFWCNPISGHNTLYWYLQNLGQGPELLIRYENEEAVDDSQLPKDRFSAERLKGVDSTLKIQPAELGDSAVYLCASSDQDLPGNEQFFGPGTRLTVL.

The chain has TRBV3-1 and TRBJ2-5; the TCRdb D gene call, TRBD2, has no DNA to confirm it. The CDR3 covers 19 residues. Per the germline V gene, CDR1 is LGHDT and CDR2 is YNNKEL (reference sequence). The CDR3 reads CASSQDLSDAGGLGKTQYF.

The V gene is TRBV5-1, the J gene TRBJ2-3. This CDR3 has 14 residues. In germline, CDR1 is SGHRS, CDR2 YFSETQ. The CDR3 is CASSLHWERDTQYF.

The chain recombines TRBV6-5 with TRBJ1-1; checking the TCRdb D call of TRBD1 is not possible without DNA. The CDR3 is 13 amino acids. Per germline, CDR1 MNHEY and CDR2 SVGAGI. The CDR3 spells CASSNQGATEAFF.

The chain is built from TRBV18 and TRBJ2-5. The V gene's germline CDR1 is KGHSH and CDR2 LQKENI. The CDR3 is 14 amino acids. CDR3 residues: CASSPGELYETQYF.

The chain has TRBV10-3 and TRBJ2-7; TCRdb reports TRBD2, a call that lacks DNA to check it against. CDR1 ENHRY and CDR2 SYGVKD come from the germline V gene. This CDR3 is built from 11 residues. CDR3 amino acids: CAISDAGEQYF.

V and J are TRBV6-2 or TRBV6-3 and TRBJ2-7; TCRdb outputs TRBD2, but without DNA this stays unchecked. This CDR3 spans 14 amino acids. The germline CDR1 and CDR2 sequences are MNHEY and SVGEGT. The CDR3 reads CASSYGSPTDEQYF.

The rearrangement uses TRBV9 and TRBJ2-1; checking the TCRdb D call of TRBD1 is not possible without DNA. Germline CDR1 is SGDLS and CDR2 is YYNGEE. This CDR3 contains 14 residues. This CDR3 reads CASSVAGAANEQFF.

The chain combines TRBV20-1 with TRBJ1-1; the D gene TCRdb calls, TRBD1, cannot be checked with no DNA. The CDR3 loop spans 20 amino acids. The germline gives CDR1 DFQATT, CDR2 SNEGSKA (reference sequence). CDR3 amino acids: CSAILPMLQGDRDMNTEAFF.

This chain links TRBV28 with TRBJ2-7. The CDR3 runs 13 residues. In germline, CDR1 is MDHEN, CDR2 SYDVKM. The CDR3 reads CASMPGGSYEQYF.

The chain links TRBV4-1 to TRBJ2-7; TCRdb returns TRBD1, unconfirmable since there is no DNA. Germline lookup yields CDR1 MGHRA and CDR2 YSYEKL. The CDR3 is 15 amino acids. The CDR3 spells CASSPRAGGRYEQYF.

The chain links TRBV29-1 to TRBJ2-1; TCRdb indicates TRBD1, and absent DNA this call remains unverified. Germline V gene lookup returns CDR1 SQVTM and CDR2 ANQGSEA. The CDR3 has 13 residues. CDR3 amino acids: CSGSGGTTNEQFF.

The chain recombines TRBV7-3 with TRBJ2-1; TCRdb lists TRBD1, though no DNA is available to test this call. The germline V gene has CDR1 SGHTA and CDR2 FQGTGA. This CDR3 is built from 14 residues. The CDR3 sequence: CASSPSPGYNEQFF.

The gene calls are TRBV7-2 and TRBJ2-7; TCRdb picks TRBD1, but there is no DNA to check that call. The CDR3 is 14 amino acids. In germline, CDR1 is SGHTA, CDR2 FQGNSA. CDR3 loop: CASSLGGPSYEQYF.

The rearrangement links TRBV7-2 to TRBJ1-1; TCRdb's D gene call, TRBD1, goes unchecked for lack of DNA. CDR1 is SGHTA, CDR2 FQGNSA, per germline. The CDR3 has 14 amino acids. CDR3 region: CASNTGGEGTEAFF. The variable domain in full, with the rest retrieved from reference TRBV7-2 and TRBJ1-1, is GAGVSQSPSNKVTEKGKDVELRCDPISGHTALYWYRQSLGQGLEFLIYFQGNSAPDKSGLPSDRFSAERTGGSVSTLTIQRTQQEDSAVYLCASNTGGEGTEAFFGQGTRLTVV.

The chain has TRBV15 and TRBJ2-6; with no DNA, the TCRdb D assignment of TRBD1 cannot be verified. The germline CDR1 and CDR2 sequences are LNHNV and YYDKDF (reference sequence). The CDR3 sequence is 18 residues long. CDR3 residues: CATSEDGGLGSGANVLTF. The entire variable domain, with the rest obtained from reference TRBV15 and TRBJ2-6, is as follows: DAMVIQNPRYQVTQFGKPVTLSCSQTLNHNVMYWYQQKSSQAPKLLFHYYDKDFNNEADTPDNFQSRRPNTSFCFLDIRSPGLGDTAMYLCATSEDGGLGSGANVLTFGAGSRLTVL.

This chain uses TRBV29-1 with TRBJ2-7; TCRdb's D gene call, TRBD1, goes unchecked for lack of DNA. The CDR3 totals 14 residues. Germline V gene data show CDR1 as SQVTM and CDR2 as ANQGSEA. The CDR3 region is CSAWGGQGPYEQYF.

The CDR3 sequence: CASSLGWAGGVADTQYF. V is TRBV28 and J is TRBJ2-3. The CDR3 is 17 amino acids. Germline V gives CDR1 MDHEN, CDR2 SYDVKM.

This CDR3 reads CASSSPSQQGDMSDTQYF. J is TRBJ2-3 and V is TRBV7-8; without DNA, the TCRdb call of TRBD1 cannot be checked. Germline V CDR1 and CDR2: SGHVS, FQNEAQ. The CDR3 is 18 residues long.

The V gene is TRBV28, the J gene TRBJ2-7. Germline V gives CDR1 MDHEN, CDR2 SYDVKM. This CDR3 has 16 amino acids. The CDR3 sequence is CASSLRFETPRDEQYF.

CDR3 loop: CSAAMHGHYEQYF. V is TRBV29-1 and J is TRBJ2-7. CDR1 is SQVTM and CDR2 is ANQGSEA in the germline V gene. CDR3 length: 13 amino acids.

The chain employs TRBV11-1 and TRBJ2-1; absent DNA, TCRdb's TRBD1 call cannot be checked. The germline V gene encodes CDR1 SGHAT and CDR2 FQDESV (reference sequence). There are 13 residues in the CDR3. The CDR3 is CASSPSVGGEQFF.

The rearrangement joins TRBV29-1 to TRBJ1-1; TCRdb names TRBD1, which stays unverified in the absence of DNA. The V gene's germline CDR1 is SQVTM and CDR2 ANQGSEA. The CDR3 extends over 15 amino acids. The CDR3: CSVVLWDRINTEAFF. Using reference TRBV29-1 and TRBJ1-1 for the parts outside the CDR3, the full variable domain is SAVISQKPSRDICQRGTSLTIQCQVDSQVTMMFWYRQQPGQSLTLIATANQGSEATYESGFVIDKFPISRPNLTFSTLTVSNMSPEDSSIYLCSVVLWDRINTEAFFGQGTRLTVV.

V is TRBV28 and J is TRBJ2-5. The CDR3 spans 15 residues. From germline, CDR1 is MDHEN and CDR2 SYDVKM. The CDR3 sequence: CASSLSGTAQETQYF.

The chain links TRBV6-2 or TRBV6-3 to TRBJ2-7; TCRdb outputs TRBD1, but without DNA this stays unchecked. The germline CDR1 and CDR2 sequences are MNHEY and SVGEGT. This CDR3 comprises 13 residues. CDR3 sequence: CTSSAGTEFEQYF.

The chain couples TRBV29-1 to TRBJ2-1; TCRdb lists TRBD2, though no DNA is available to test this call. Germline assignment: CDR1 SQVTM and CDR2 ANQGSEA. The CDR3 is made up of 17 amino acids. CDR3 residues: CSVVPQEIAAGHNEQFF.

The chain links TRBV4-3 to TRBJ2-1; TCRdb's assignment of TRBD1 cannot be checked, as there is no DNA. Germline CDR1 and CDR2: LGHNA and YSLEER. CDR3 size: 17 residues. This CDR3 is CASSQAGSGSSYNEQFF.